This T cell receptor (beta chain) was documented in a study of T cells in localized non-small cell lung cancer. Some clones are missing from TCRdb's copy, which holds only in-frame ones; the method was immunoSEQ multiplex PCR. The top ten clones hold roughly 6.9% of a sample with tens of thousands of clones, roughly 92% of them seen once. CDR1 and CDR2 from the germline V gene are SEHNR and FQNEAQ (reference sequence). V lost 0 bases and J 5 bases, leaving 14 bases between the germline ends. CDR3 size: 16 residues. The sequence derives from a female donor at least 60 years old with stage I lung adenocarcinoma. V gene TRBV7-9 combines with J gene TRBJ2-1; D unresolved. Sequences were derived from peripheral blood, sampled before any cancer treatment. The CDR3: CASSLARVATDNEQFF. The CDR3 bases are TGTGCCAGCAGCTTAGCCCGGGTAGCTACCGACAATGAGCAGTTCTTC.